One sample yielded the 5 T cell receptor beta chains listed below, sequenced in a study of cytomegalovirus exposure and HLA in healthy donors. The PCR made use of 60 Vbeta and 13 Jbeta primers. Measured with immunoSEQ multiplex PCR; TCRdb has only the in-frame clones, and not every one. The sample totals about 41,000 clones; its top ten clones hold around 6.2%. Material for sequencing was PBMCs. The source of these receptors is a young man in good health and CMV-seronegative.

This chain connects TRBV19 to TRBJ1-5; 7 bases align to TRBD1. The CDR3 contains 15 residues. The ends lost 3 bases at V and 1 base at J; junction bases unmatched: 3. Germline CDR1 LNHDA, CDR2 SQIVND (reference sequence). Here the CDR3 reads CASSIGQDSNQPQHF. The CDR3 region has the DNA TGTGCCAGTAGTATCGGACAGGACAGCAATCAGCCCCAGCATTTT.

V is TRBV27 and J is TRBJ2-3, with D unclear. Per the germline V gene, CDR1 is MNHEY and CDR2 is SMNVEV (reference sequence). Trimming pared 4 bases from V and 6 bases from J, leaving 14 bases between. This CDR3 contains 14 residues. The CDR3 DNA follows: TGTGCCAGCAGTTCGGGTCTAGGAGCCGATACGCAGTATTTT. Amino acids: CASSSGLGADTQYF.

This chain joins TRBV2 and TRBJ1-2, with a weak D call TRBD1 (6 bases). The CDR3 contains 13 residues. Trimming cost V 5 bases and J 6 bases, with 13 bases left between them. The germline V gene encodes CDR1 SNHLY and CDR2 FYNNEI. For the CDR3, the DNA is TGTGCCAGCAGTCAGGGGTCCAGCCATGGCTACACCTTC. Amino acid sequence: CASSQGSSHGYTF.

The chain has TRBV6-1 and TRBJ1-5; no definite D call. The CDR3 covers 13 residues. CDR1 MNHNS and CDR2 SASEGT come from the germline V gene. The V gene lost 6 bases and the J gene lost 13 bases, with 19 bases spanning the gap. The CDR3 DNA follows: TGTGCCAGCAGCCCGAAGGCCGGGGAATATCAGCATTTT. It encodes CASSPKAGEYQHF.

The CDR3 is CASSKRLAGLRPNTQYF. CDR3 in DNA: TGTGCCAGCAGCAAAAGACTAGCGGGTCTCCGCCCCAATACGCAGTATTTT. The chain combines TRBV5-8 with TRBJ2-3; TRBD2 agrees at 10 bases. The CDR3 is 17 amino acids. V lost 4 bases and J lost 7; bases outside the gene matches: 15. The germline gives CDR1 SGHTS, CDR2 YDEGEE.